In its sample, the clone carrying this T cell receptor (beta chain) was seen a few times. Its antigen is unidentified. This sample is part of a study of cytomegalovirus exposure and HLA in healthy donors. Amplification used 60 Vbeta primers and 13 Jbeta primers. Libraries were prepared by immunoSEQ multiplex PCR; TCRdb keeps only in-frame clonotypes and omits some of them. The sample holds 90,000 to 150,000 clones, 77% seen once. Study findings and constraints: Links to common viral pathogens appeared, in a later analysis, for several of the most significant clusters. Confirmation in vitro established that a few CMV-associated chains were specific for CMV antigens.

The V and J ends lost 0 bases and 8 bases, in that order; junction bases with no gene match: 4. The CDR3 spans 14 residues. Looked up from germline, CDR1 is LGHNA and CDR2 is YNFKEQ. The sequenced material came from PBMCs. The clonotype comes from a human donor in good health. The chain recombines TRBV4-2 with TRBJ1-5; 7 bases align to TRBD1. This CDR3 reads CASSQDGGTEPQHF. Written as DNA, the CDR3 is TGTGCCAGCAGCCAAGATGGGGGGACAGAGCCCCAGCATTTT.